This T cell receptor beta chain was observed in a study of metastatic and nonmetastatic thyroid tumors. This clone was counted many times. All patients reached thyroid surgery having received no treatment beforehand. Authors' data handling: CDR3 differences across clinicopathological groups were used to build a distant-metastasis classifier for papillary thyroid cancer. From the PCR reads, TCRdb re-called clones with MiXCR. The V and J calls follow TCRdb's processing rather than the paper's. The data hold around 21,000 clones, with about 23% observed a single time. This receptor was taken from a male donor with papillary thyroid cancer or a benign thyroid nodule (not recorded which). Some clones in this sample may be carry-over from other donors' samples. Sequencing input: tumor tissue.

The CDR3 bases are TGTGCCAGCAGCTTTAGACTAGCGGGACGCACCGGGGAGCTGTTTTTT. As protein: CASSFRLAGRTGELFF. The chain links TRBV11-1 to TRBJ2-2, with TRBD2 matching 11 bases. CDR3 length: 16 amino acids. The ends lost 3 bases at V and 4 bases at J; junction bases unmatched: 4. Germline V gives CDR1 SGHAT, CDR2 FQDESV (reference sequence).